This T cell receptor (beta chain) derives from a study of T cell repertoires in cytomegalovirus infection. TCRdb re-analysed the reads in MiXCR, keeping a single row per CDR3 protein. The table records around 750,000 distinct CDR3 sequences, less than 35% of them present only once. This CDR3 spans 15 amino acids. In germline, CDR1 is LNHDA, CDR2 SQIVND (reference sequence). Trimming removed 1 base from V and 2 bases from J, with 11 bases in between. Only a few counts were recorded for this clonotype. Its antigen is still unknown. The sequences come from cultured CD8+ T cells from PBMCs, collected from culture after CMV antigen stimulation. This chain connects TRBV19 to TRBJ1-2, with D unclear. This sequence originates from a human donor in good health (CMV status not recorded). Some clones in this sample may be carry-over from other donors' samples. DNA of the CDR3: TGTGCCAGTAGTATAGTCGCAGGTCCCAACTATGGCTACACCTTC. Amino acids: CASSIVAGPNYGYTF.